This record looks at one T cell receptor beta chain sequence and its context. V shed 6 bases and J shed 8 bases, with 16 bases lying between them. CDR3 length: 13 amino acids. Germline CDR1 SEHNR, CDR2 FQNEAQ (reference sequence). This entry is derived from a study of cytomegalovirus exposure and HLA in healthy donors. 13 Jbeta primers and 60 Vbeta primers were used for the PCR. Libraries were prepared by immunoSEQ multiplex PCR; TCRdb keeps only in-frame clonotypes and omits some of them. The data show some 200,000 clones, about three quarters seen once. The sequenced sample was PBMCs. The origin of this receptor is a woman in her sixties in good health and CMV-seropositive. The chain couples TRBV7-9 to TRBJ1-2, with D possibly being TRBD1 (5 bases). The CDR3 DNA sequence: TGTGCCAGCAGGGGATCGGGGGACTGGGGCTACACCTTC. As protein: CASRGSGDWGYTF.